The 18 T cell receptor beta chains below all came from one sample that was sequenced in a study of blood T cell repertoires in COVID-19. The protocol was immunoSEQ multiplex PCR, while the TCRdb copy is restricted to in-frame clones and leaves out a portion. The table shows about 220,000 clones, with 82% occurring only once. Source material: peripheral blood. Every receptor here comes from a woman between 65 and 79 years old with COVID-19, enrolled during active disease.

This clone appeared a single time. The gene calls are TRBV27 and TRBJ1-6, with 8 bases fitting TRBD1. CDR1 is MNHEY and CDR2 is SMNVEV in the germline V gene (reference sequence). The CDR3 is 15 amino acids. V trimming: 6 bases; J trimming: 5 bases; junction bases outside the gene matches: 6. The CDR3 here is CASRKDRDDNSPLHF. The CDR3 DNA sequence: TGTGCCAGCAGAAAGGACAGGGACGATAATTCACCCCTCCACTTT.

As to this clone: Relative to the germline gene, one junction end is altered; a read error may explain this. The chain is built from TRBV9 and TRBJ2-2, with 10 bases aligning to TRBD2. The CDR3 totals 14 residues. Germline CDR1 and CDR2: SGDLS and YYNGEE. CDR3 in amino acids: CPPSGGGLTGELFF. In DNA form, the CDR3 reads TGCCCCCCCAGCGGGGGGGGGTTAACCGGGGAGCTGTTTTTT.

The gene calls are TRBV13 and TRBJ2-7, with 8 bases lining up with TRBD1. The CDR3 is 14 residues long. Losses at the gene ends were 5 bases for V and 7 bases for J; bases not matched to a gene: 10. The germline V gene has CDR1 PRHDT and CDR2 FYEKMQ (reference sequence). CDR3 bases: TGTGCCAGCAGCCCTGGACAGGGTTTGGGTGAGCAGTACTTC. Translated: CASSPGQGLGEQYF.

This clone was recorded once. The gene calls are TRBV7-2 and TRBJ1-1; TRBD1 might be the D (5 bases). Trimming pared 1 base from V and 5 bases from J, leaving 11 bases between. The germline V gene has CDR1 SGHTA and CDR2 FQGNSA. The CDR3 contains 14 residues. The CDR3 nucleotides read TGTGCCAGCAGCTTAGGGGGCGCGTTAACTGAAGCTTTCTTT. This translates into CASSLGGALTEAFF.

The chain employs TRBV7-2 and TRBJ2-7, with 9 bases fitting TRBD1. V shed 5 bases and J 6 bases; nucleotides not matched to a gene: 5. Germline V gene lookup returns CDR1 SGHTA and CDR2 FQGNSA. This CDR3 is built from 13 residues. The CDR3 nucleotides are TGTGCCAGCAGCGGGACAGGGAGGCGCGAGCAGTACTTC. Its protein product is CASSGTGRREQYF.

The chain has TRBV30 and TRBJ1-3, with D possibly matching TRBD1 (5 bases). Germline values: CDR1 GTSNPN, CDR2 SVGIG (reference sequence). Trimming removed 3 bases from V and 0 bases from J, with 12 bases in between. This CDR3 is built from 15 residues. CDR3 sequence: CAWRGGYPSGNTIYF. The CDR3 DNA reads TGTGCCTGGAGGGGGGGGTACCCCTCTGGAAACACCATATATTTT.

The chain couples TRBV28 to TRBJ1-1, with D unclear. Trimming took off 1 base at V and 2 bases at J, with 14 bases between the two ends. Germline CDR1 is MDHEN and CDR2 is SYDVKM. The CDR3 runs 16 residues. Here the CDR3 reads CASSLYPRTGNTEAFF. CDR3 nucleotide sequence: TGTGCCAGCAGTTTATACCCTAGGACGGGAAACACTGAAGCTTTCTTT.

The rearrangement links TRBV19 to TRBJ1-1, with a weak D call TRBD1 (5 bases). Per the germline V gene, CDR1 is LNHDA and CDR2 is SQIVND (reference sequence). The CDR3 runs to 13 residues. V gave up 6 bases and J gave up 1 base, with 9 bases separating them. CDR3 coding DNA: TGTGCCAGTAGCCAAAGGGGGAACACTGAAGCTTTCTTT. This codes for CASSQRGNTEAFF.

The V and J genes are TRBV28 and TRBJ2-1; 8 positions agree with TRBD1. The V segment lost 2 bases and the J segment 7 bases; nucleotides outside the gene matches: 1. CDR3 length equals 13 residues. The V gene's germline CDR1 is MDHEN and CDR2 SYDVKM. This chain's CDR3 is CASSLTGGNEQFF. The CDR3 DNA sequence: TGTGCCAGCAGTTTAACAGGGGGGAATGAGCAGTTCTTC. Supplemented by reference TRBV28 and TRBJ2-1, the full variable domain reads DVKVTQSSRYLVKRTGEKVFLECVQDMDHENMFWYRQDPGLGLRLIYFSYDVKMKEKGDIPEGYSVSREKKERFSLILESASTNQTSMYLCASSLTGGNEQFFGPGTRLTVL.

The chain is built from TRBV6-2 or TRBV6-3 and TRBJ2-2; 11 bases fit TRBD1. Per germline, CDR1 MNHEY and CDR2 SVGEGT. V lost 4 bases, J lost 3 bases, and 7 bases stayed unmatched. The CDR3 spans 17 residues. CDR3 nucleotides: TGTGCCAGCAGTTTCCGGGACAGGGGGATCTACACCGGGGAGCTGTTTTTT. It encodes CASSFRDRGIYTGELFF.

The chain combines TRBV6-4 with TRBJ1-4, with a tentative D call TRBD1 (6 bases). CDR1 is MRHNA, CDR2 SNTAGT, per germline. V gave up 5 bases and J gave up 9 bases, with 7 bases separating them. CDR3 length equals 11 residues. The CDR3 sequence is CASSRGKKLFF. Here the CDR3 DNA reads TGTGCCAGCAGTAGGGGGAAAAAACTGTTTTTT.

The chain links TRBV2 to TRBJ1-2, with 7 bases matching TRBD1. The trim removed 3 bases at V and 4 bases at J, leaving 5 bases unmatched. Germline assignment: CDR1 SNHLY and CDR2 FYNNEI. The CDR3 runs 14 residues. CDR3 coding DNA: TGTGCCAGCAGTGATCTGGGGACAGCCTATGGCTACACCTTC. It yields the protein CASSDLGTAYGYTF. Drawing the rest from reference TRBV2 and TRBJ1-2, the complete variable domain is EPEVTQTPSHQVTQMGQEVILRCVPISNHLYFYWYRQILGQKVEFLVSFYNNEISEKSEIFDDQFSVERPDGSNFTLKIRSTKLEDSAMYFCASSDLGTAYGYTFGSGTRLTVV.

DNA of the CDR3: TGCGCCAGCAGCTTGGGACAGGGGTCCCACACTGAAGCTTTCTTT. Amino acids: CASSLGQGSHTEAFF. The V call is TRBV5-1, the J call TRBJ1-1; 8 nucleotides agree with TRBD1. After removal of 0 bases from V and 3 bases from J, the junction contained 4 bases not matched to a gene. Germline CDR1 and CDR2: SGHRS and YFSETQ. This CDR3 has 15 amino acids.

The chain carries TRBV5-1 and TRBJ1-4; the D is unclear. Germline CDR1 and CDR2: SGHRS and YFSETQ. The V and J ends lost 3 bases and 4 bases respectively, with 4 bases between them. The CDR3 totals 12 residues. The CDR3 loop reads CASSSLNEKLFF. DNA of the CDR3: TGCGCCAGCAGCTCCCTTAATGAAAAACTGTTTTTT. Combining the CDR3 with reference TRBV5-1 and TRBJ1-4 gives the whole variable domain KAGVTQTPRYLIKTRGQQVTLSCSPISGHRSVSWYQQTPGQGLQFLFEYFSETQRNKGNFPGRFSGRQFSNSRSEMNVSTLELGDSALYLCASSSLNEKLFFGSGTQLSVL.

V is TRBV9 and J is TRBJ2-7, with D perhaps TRBD2 (5 bases). The germline V and J ends were trimmed by 2 bases and 0 bases, with 6 bases remaining between them. CDR1 and CDR2 (germline): SGDLS, YYNGEE. The CDR3 contains 13 residues. CDR3 DNA sequence: TGTGCCAGCAGCGTCGACTACTCCTACGAGCAGTACTTC. Amino acid sequence: CASSVDYSYEQYF.

The J gene is TRBJ1-2, the V gene TRBV7-3; D unresolved. The CDR3 sequence is 17 residues long. V lost 5 bases and J lost 3, with 22 bases in between. CDR1 is SGHTA and CDR2 is FQGTGA in the germline V gene. The CDR3 sequence: CASSPRMGEGEDYGYTF. For the CDR3, the DNA is TGTGCCAGCAGCCCCAGAATGGGCGAGGGAGAGGACTATGGCTACACCTTC.

The count of this clone is one. The V gene is TRBV15, the J gene TRBJ2-3; 13 nucleotides align to TRBD2. Germline assignment: CDR1 LNHNV and CDR2 YYDKDF (reference sequence). With V trimmed by 0 bases and J by 11 bases, 11 bases remained unmatched. The CDR3 runs 17 residues. The DNA of the CDR3 is TGTGCCACCAGCAGAGATTCGACTAGCGGGAGGAAAGGGGGGCAGTATTTT. Amino acids: CATSRDSTSGRKGGQYF. Full variable domain (rest looked up from reference TRBV15 and TRBJ2-3): DAMVIQNPRYQVTQFGKPVTLSCSQTLNHNVMYWYQQKSSQAPKLLFHYYDKDFNNEADTPDNFQSRRPNTSFCFLDIRSPGLGDTAMYLCATSRDSTSGRKGGQYFGPGTRLTVL.

The CDR3 sequence: CASSLAPVPNEQFF. CDR3 coding DNA: TGTGCCAGCAGCTTAGCACCAGTACCCAATGAGCAGTTCTTC. The rearrangement joins TRBV11-3 to TRBJ2-1; no reliable D call. The V and J ends lost 1 base and 6 bases respectively, with 10 bases between them. Germline CDR1 and CDR2: SGHNT and YENEEA. The CDR3 spans 14 residues.